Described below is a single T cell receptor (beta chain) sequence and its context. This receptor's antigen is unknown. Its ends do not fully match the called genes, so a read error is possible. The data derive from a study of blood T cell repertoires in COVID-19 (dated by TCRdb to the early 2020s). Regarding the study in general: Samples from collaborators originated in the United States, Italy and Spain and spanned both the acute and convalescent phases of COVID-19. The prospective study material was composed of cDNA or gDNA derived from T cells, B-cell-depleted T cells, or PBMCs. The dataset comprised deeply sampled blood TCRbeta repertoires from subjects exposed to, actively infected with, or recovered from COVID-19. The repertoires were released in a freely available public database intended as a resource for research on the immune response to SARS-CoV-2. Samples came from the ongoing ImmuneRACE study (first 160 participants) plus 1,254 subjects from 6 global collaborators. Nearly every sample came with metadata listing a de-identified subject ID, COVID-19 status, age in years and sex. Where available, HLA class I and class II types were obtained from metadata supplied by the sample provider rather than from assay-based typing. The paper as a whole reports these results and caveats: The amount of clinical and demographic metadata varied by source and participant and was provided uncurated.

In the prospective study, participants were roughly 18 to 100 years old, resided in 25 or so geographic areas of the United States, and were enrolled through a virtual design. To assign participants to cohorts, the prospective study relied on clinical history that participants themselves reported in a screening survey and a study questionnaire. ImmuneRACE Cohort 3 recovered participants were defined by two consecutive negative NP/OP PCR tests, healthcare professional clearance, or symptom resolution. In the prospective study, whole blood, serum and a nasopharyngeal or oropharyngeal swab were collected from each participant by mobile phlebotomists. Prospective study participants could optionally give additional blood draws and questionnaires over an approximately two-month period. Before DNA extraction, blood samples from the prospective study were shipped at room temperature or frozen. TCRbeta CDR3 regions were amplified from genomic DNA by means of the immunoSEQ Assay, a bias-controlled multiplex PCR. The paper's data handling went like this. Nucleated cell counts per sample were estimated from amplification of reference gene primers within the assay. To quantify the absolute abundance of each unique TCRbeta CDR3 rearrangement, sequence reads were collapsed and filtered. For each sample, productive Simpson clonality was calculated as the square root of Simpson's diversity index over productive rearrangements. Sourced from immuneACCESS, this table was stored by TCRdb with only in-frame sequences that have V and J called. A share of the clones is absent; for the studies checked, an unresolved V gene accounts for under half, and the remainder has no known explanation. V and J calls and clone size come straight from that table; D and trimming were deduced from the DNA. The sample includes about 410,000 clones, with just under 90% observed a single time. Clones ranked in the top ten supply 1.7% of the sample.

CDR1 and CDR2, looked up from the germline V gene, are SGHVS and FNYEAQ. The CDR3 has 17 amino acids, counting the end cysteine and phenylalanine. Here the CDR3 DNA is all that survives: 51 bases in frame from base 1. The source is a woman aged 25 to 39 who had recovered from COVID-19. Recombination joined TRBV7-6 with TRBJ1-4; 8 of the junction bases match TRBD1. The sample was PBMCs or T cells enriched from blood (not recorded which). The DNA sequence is TGTGCCAGCAGCCCCTGGACAGGGAGGGGAACTAATGAGAAACTGTTTTTT. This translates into CASSPWTGRGTNEKLFF.